The rows below give T cell receptor beta chains drawn from one sample of a study of OX40 agonist ivuxolimab in advanced cancers. Measured with immunoSEQ multiplex PCR; TCRdb has only the in-frame clones, and not every one. The repertoire has around 70,000 clones, about 82% of them found once; the top ten carry 1.5% to 2%. Source: CD4+ or CD8+ T cells sorted from blood, taken in a trial of the OX40 agonist ivuxolimab. Source of these receptors: an adult with an advanced solid tumor such as melanoma, head and neck, liver or kidney cancer. The CDR3 runs from the conserved cysteine through the conserved F or W. The D gene is left open where the match is weak. A row's size may be missing; if present it is once, few, many or a size class.

CDR3: CASSGPAPGGELFF
DNA: TGTGCCAGCAGTGGCCCAGCCCCTGGCGGGGAGCTGTTTTTT
D: -
J: TRBJ2-2
size: -
V: TRBV11-2

CDR3: CASSSQVGRTGELFF
DNA: TGTGCCAGCAGCTCTCAGGTGGGAAGGACCGGGGAGCTGTTTTTT
D: -
J: TRBJ2-2
size: -
V: TRBV7-6

CDR3: CASTTSGGAETQYF
DNA: TGTGCCAGCACGACTAGCGGGGGGGCAGAGACCCAGTACTTC
D: TRBD2
J: TRBJ2-5
size: -
V: TRBV6-1

CDR3: CASSLLRGLDQPQHF
DNA: TGTGCCAGCAGTCTTCTTCGGGGGCTGGATCAGCCCCAGCATTTT
D: -
J: TRBJ1-5
size: once
V: TRBV28

CDR3: CASRVGDEQYF
DNA: TGTGCCAGCAGGGTAGGGGACGAGCAGTACTTC
D: -
J: TRBJ2-7
size: few
V: TRBV6-1

CDR3: CASGETGPTEAFF
DNA: TGTGCCAGTGGGGAGACAGGGCCCACTGAAGCTTTCTTT
D: TRBD1
J: TRBJ1-1
size: -
V: TRBV7-2

CDR3: CASSLNGLNTEAFF
DNA: TGCGCCAGCAGCTTGAACGGGTTGAACACTGAAGCTTTCTTT
D: -
J: TRBJ1-1
size: -
V: TRBV5-1

CDR3: CASSTGQGVAPLHF
DNA: TGTGCCAGCAGCACGGGACAGGGTGTTGCACCCCTCCACTTT
D: TRBD1
J: TRBJ1-6
size: few
V: TRBV5-4

CDR3: CASSLEGANTGELFF
DNA: TGTGCCAGCAGCCTAGAGGGGGCGAACACCGGGGAGCTGTTTTTT
D: -
J: TRBJ2-2
size: -
V: TRBV4-2

CDR3: CASSLWDSSPLHF
DNA: TGTGCCAGCAGCTTATGGGACAGTTCACCCCTCCACTTT
D: TRBD1
J: TRBJ1-6
size: many
V: TRBV9

CDR3: CASSPDPFGYTF
DNA: TGTGCCAGCAGCCCTGATCCGTTTGGCTACACCTTC
D: -
J: TRBJ1-2
size: -
V: TRBV7-2

CDR3: CASSLKVGNYEQYF
DNA: TGTGCCAGCAGTTTGAAGGTGGGGAACTACGAGCAGTACTTC
D: -
J: TRBJ2-7
size: -
V: TRBV27

CDR3: CASSLGRLAGAETQYF
DNA: TGTGCCAGCAGCTTAGGCAGACTAGCGGGGGCGGAGACCCAGTACTTC
D: TRBD2
J: TRBJ2-5
size: -
V: TRBV7-2

CDR3: CASTARTGNTEAFF
DNA: TGTGCCAGCACCGCCCGGACGGGGAACACTGAAGCTTTCTTT
D: -
J: TRBJ1-1
size: -
V: TRBV7-9

CDR3: CAWNPGETQYF
DNA: TGTGCCTGGAACCCGGGGGAGACCCAGTACTTC
D: -
J: TRBJ2-5
size: once
V: TRBV30

CDR3: CAISEYRVEDSPLHF
DNA: TGTGCCATCAGTGAGTACAGGGTCGAGGATTCACCCCTCCACTTT
D: -
J: TRBJ1-6
size: -
V: TRBV10-3

CDR3: CASSAGSDPSGNTIYF
DNA: TGTGCCAGCAGCGCCGGGTCCGATCCCTCTGGAAACACCATATATTTT
D: -
J: TRBJ1-3
size: -
V: TRBV9

CDR3: CASSVESSSYEQYF
DNA: TGTGCCAGCAGCGTAGAATCTAGTTCCTACGAGCAGTACTTC
D: -
J: TRBJ2-7
size: -
V: TRBV9

CDR3: CATSREELVTETQYF
DNA: TGTGCCACCAGCAGAGAAGAACTAGTAACAGAGACCCAGTACTTC
D: -
J: TRBJ2-5
size: -
V: TRBV15

CDR3: CASSQLDMGFATYEQYF
DNA: TGCGCCAGCAGCCAATTGGATATGGGGTTCGCTACCTACGAGCAGTACTTC
D: -
J: TRBJ2-7
size: -
V: TRBV4-1

CDR3: CASSSYQGASGNTIYF
DNA: TGTGCCAGCAGCTCTTATCAGGGGGCGTCCGGAAACACCATATATTTT
D: TRBD1
J: TRBJ1-3
size: -
V: TRBV7-2

CDR3: CASSLRAGGVYGYTF
DNA: TGTGCCAGCAGTCTCCGGGCAGGTGGGGTCTATGGCTACACCTTC
D: -
J: TRBJ1-2
size: -
V: TRBV6-5

CDR3: CASSLLEGNTEAFF
DNA: TGTGCCAGCAGCCTTCTGGAGGGGAACACTGAAGCTTTCTTT
D: -
J: TRBJ1-1
size: -
V: TRBV28

CDR3: CASSPTGPVPEAFF
DNA: TGTGCCAGCAGCCCGACAGGGCCCGTGCCTGAAGCTTTCTTT
D: TRBD1
J: TRBJ1-1
size: -
V: TRBV28

CDR3: CASSLPYRDGGGYTF
DNA: TGTGCCAGCAGTTTACCTTACAGGGATGGGGGCGGCTACACCTTC
D: -
J: TRBJ1-2
size: -
V: TRBV28

CDR3: CASSLTGENTEAFF
DNA: TGCGCCAGCAGCTTAACAGGTGAGAACACTGAAGCTTTCTTT
D: -
J: TRBJ1-1
size: -
V: TRBV5-1

CDR3: CASSLGRRTGNTGELFF
DNA: TGTGCCAGCAGCTTAGGAAGGAGGACAGGGAATACCGGGGAGCTGTTTTTT
D: TRBD1
J: TRBJ2-2
size: once
V: TRBV7-2

CDR3: CASRRDRGHGYTF
DNA: TGTGCCAGCAGAAGGGACAGGGGGCACGGCTACACCTTC
D: TRBD1
J: TRBJ1-2
size: -
V: TRBV6-5

CDR3: CASSDQSSYNEQFF
DNA: TGCGCCAGCAGCGACCAATCCTCCTACAATGAGCAGTTCTTC
D: -
J: TRBJ2-1
size: once
V: TRBV5-1

CDR3: CASSQDKGTAKNIQYF
DNA: TGTGCCAGCAGCCAAGATAAGGGGACAGCCAAAAACATTCAGTACTTC
D: -
J: TRBJ2-4
size: -
V: TRBV4-2

CDR3: CASSQDLTRRSNEQFF
DNA: TGCGCCAGCAGCCAAGATTTGACTCGGCGATCCAATGAGCAGTTCTTC
D: -
J: TRBJ2-1
size: once
V: TRBV4-1

CDR3: CASSFRGADEQFF
DNA: TGCGCCAGCAGCTTCCGGGGGGCTGATGAGCAGTTCTTC
D: -
J: TRBJ2-1
size: -
V: TRBV5-1

CDR3: CATRRGKQPQHF
DNA: TGTGCCACACGACGAGGCAAACAGCCCCAGCATTTT
D: -
J: TRBJ1-5
size: -
V: TRBV28

CDR3: CASRRQGANYGYTF
DNA: TGTGCCAGCAGAAGACAGGGGGCAAACTATGGCTACACCTTC
D: TRBD1
J: TRBJ1-2
size: -
V: TRBV6-1

CDR3: CASSTQGATGELFF
DNA: TGTGCCAGTAGTACACAGGGGGCAACCGGGGAGCTGTTTTTT
D: TRBD1
J: TRBJ2-2
size: -
V: TRBV19

CDR3: CASSYLGQSTEAFF
DNA: TGTGCCAGCAGTTACTTAGGACAGTCCACTGAAGCTTTCTTT
D: -
J: TRBJ1-1
size: -
V: TRBV6-5

CDR3: CASSEGTALGANVLTF
DNA: TGTGCCAGCAGTGAAGGGACAGCTCTGGGGGCCAACGTCCTGACTTTC
D: -
J: TRBJ2-6
size: few
V: TRBV6-1

CDR3: CASSSGDRGYEQYF
DNA: TGCGCCAGCAGCTCCGGAGACAGGGGCTACGAGCAGTACTTC
D: TRBD1
J: TRBJ2-7
size: -
V: TRBV5-1

CDR3: CASRGQGFYYGYTF
DNA: TGTGCCAGCAGGGGACAGGGGTTCTACTATGGCTACACCTTC
D: TRBD1
J: TRBJ1-2
size: once
V: TRBV28

CDR3: CASSLGWRPQHF
DNA: TGTGCCAGCAGCTTAGGGTGGAGGCCCCAGCATTTT
D: -
J: TRBJ1-5
size: few
V: TRBV7-3

CDR3: CAREGGTTDTQYF
DNA: TGTGCCAGGGAGGGGGGGACCACAGATACGCAGTATTTT
D: -
J: TRBJ2-3
size: -
V: TRBV7-2

CDR3: CASRLPFGNSPLHF
DNA: TGTGCCAGCAGATTACCGTTTGGCAATTCACCCCTCCACTTT
D: -
J: TRBJ1-6
size: once
V: TRBV28

CDR3: CASSQDGTRKETQYF
DNA: TGTGCCAGCAGCCAAGATGGGACTAGGAAAGAGACCCAGTACTTC
D: TRBD2
J: TRBJ2-5
size: once
V: TRBV14

CDR3: CASSVDPQETQYF
DNA: TGTGCCAGCAGCGTAGACCCCCAAGAGACCCAGTACTTC
D: -
J: TRBJ2-5
size: -
V: TRBV9

CDR3: CASSTHQGARNEQYF
DNA: TGTGCCAGTAGTACCCATCAGGGGGCGCGGAACGAGCAGTACTTC
D: TRBD1
J: TRBJ2-7
size: few
V: TRBV19

CDR3: CASSFRTDTQYF
DNA: TGTGCCAGCAGTTTCCGGACAGATACGCAGTATTTT
D: -
J: TRBJ2-3
size: many
V: TRBV28

CDR3: CASSKDSSYEQYF
DNA: TGTGCCAGCAGCAAGGACAGCTCCTACGAGCAGTACTTC
D: -
J: TRBJ2-7
size: -
V: TRBV9

CDR3: CASSYSGGPTEPQHF
DNA: TGTGCCAGCAGTTACTCGGGGGGGCCTACGGAGCCCCAGCATTTT
D: -
J: TRBJ1-5
size: -
V: TRBV6-6

CDR3: CASSAYNKETQYF
DNA: TGTGCCAGCAGCGCATATAATAAAGAGACCCAGTACTTC
D: -
J: TRBJ2-5
size: -
V: TRBV5-6

CDR3: CASSRQGDSGNTIYF
DNA: TGTGCCAGCAGTAGACAGGGGGATTCTGGAAACACCATATATTTT
D: TRBD1
J: TRBJ1-3
size: once
V: TRBV6-1

CDR3: CASTRTSGGSSTDTQYF
DNA: TGTGCCAGTACCCGGACTAGCGGGGGGTCTAGCACAGATACGCAGTATTTT
D: TRBD2
J: TRBJ2-3
size: once
V: TRBV19

CDR3: CASSPLTGGVFSEAFF
DNA: TGTGCCAGCTCACCACTTACAGGGGGCGTTTTCTCTGAAGCTTTCTTT
D: TRBD1
J: TRBJ1-1
size: -
V: TRBV18

CDR3: CTSSLGATGNTIYF
DNA: TGTACCAGCAGCTTAGGGGCTACTGGAAACACCATATATTTT
D: -
J: TRBJ1-3
size: -
V: TRBV11-2

CDR3: CASSPWGGEMNTEAFF
DNA: TGTGCCAGCTCCCCCTGGGGTGGGGAGATGAACACTGAAGCTTTCTTT
D: -
J: TRBJ1-1
size: -
V: TRBV18

CDR3: CASSLIGVQETQYF
DNA: TGTGCCAGCAGCTTAATCGGGGTGCAAGAGACCCAGTACTTC
D: -
J: TRBJ2-5
size: -
V: TRBV11-2

CDR3: CASSSKIDRIYGHEQYF
DNA: TGTGCCAGCAGCTCGAAAATTGACAGGATTTACGGCCACGAGCAGTACTTC
D: -
J: TRBJ2-7
size: -
V: TRBV11-2

CDR3: CAWSVQGAAEAFF
DNA: TGTGCCTGGAGTGTACAGGGGGCAGCTGAAGCTTTCTTT
D: TRBD1
J: TRBJ1-1
size: -
V: TRBV30

CDR3: CASSISGTQYSPLHF
DNA: TGTGCCAGCAGCATTTCCGGGACTCAATATTCACCCCTCCACTTT
D: -
J: TRBJ1-6
size: -
V: TRBV7-2

CDR3: CASSLGGLEGTYNEQFF
DNA: TGCGCCAGCAGCTTGGGGGGACTAGAGGGGACTTACAATGAGCAGTTCTTC
D: TRBD2
J: TRBJ2-1
size: -
V: TRBV5-1

CDR3: CATSRDRGTANSNQPQHF
DNA: TGTGCCACCAGCAGAGATAGAGGGACAGCAAATAGCAATCAGCCCCAGCATTTT
D: TRBD1
J: TRBJ1-5
size: -
V: TRBV15